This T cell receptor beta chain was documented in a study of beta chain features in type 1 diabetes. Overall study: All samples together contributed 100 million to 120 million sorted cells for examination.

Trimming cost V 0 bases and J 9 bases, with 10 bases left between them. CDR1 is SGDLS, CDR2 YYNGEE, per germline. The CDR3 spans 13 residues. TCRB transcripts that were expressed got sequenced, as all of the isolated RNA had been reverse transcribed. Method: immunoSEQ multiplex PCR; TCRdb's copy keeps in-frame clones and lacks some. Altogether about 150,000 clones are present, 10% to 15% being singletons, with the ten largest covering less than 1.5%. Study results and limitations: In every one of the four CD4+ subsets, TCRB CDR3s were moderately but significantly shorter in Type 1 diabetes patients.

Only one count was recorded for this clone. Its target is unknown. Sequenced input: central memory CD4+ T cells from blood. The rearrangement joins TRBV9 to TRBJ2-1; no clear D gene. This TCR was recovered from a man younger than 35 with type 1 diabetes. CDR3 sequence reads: CASSVVSQGEQFF. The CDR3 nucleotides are TGTGCCAGCAGCGTAGTGAGCCAAGGTGAGCAGTTCTTC.